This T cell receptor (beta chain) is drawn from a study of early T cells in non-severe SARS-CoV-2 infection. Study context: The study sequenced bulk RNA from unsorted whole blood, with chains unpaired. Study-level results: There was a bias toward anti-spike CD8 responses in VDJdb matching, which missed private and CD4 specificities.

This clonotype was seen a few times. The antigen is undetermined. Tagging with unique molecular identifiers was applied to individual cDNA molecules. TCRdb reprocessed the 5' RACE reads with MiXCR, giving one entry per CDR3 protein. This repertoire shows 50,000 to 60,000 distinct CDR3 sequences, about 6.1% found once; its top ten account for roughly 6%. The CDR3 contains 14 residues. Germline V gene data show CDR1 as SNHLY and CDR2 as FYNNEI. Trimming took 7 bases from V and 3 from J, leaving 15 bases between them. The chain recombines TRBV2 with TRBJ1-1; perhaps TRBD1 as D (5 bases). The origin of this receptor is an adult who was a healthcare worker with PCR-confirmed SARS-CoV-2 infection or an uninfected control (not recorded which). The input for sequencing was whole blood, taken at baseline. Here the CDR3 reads CASKWAGDDTEAFF. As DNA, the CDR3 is TGTGCCAGCAAGTGGGCGGGGGACGACACTGAAGCTTTCTTT.